This TCR beta chain emerged from a study of blood T cells in healthy people across ages. A second PCR of about 6 to 11 cycles used a sample-barcoded 5' primer and a J-beta primer mix. TCRdb re-called the 5' RACE reads through MiXCR, storing one row per CDR3 protein. This repertoire shows approximately 810,000 distinct CDR3 sequences, roughly 26% found once; its top ten account for 15% to 20%. The CDR3 sequence is 15 residues long. Each sample yielded at least 6.5 million isolated PBMCs. Extraction of total RNA produced a minimum of 6 micrograms from each sample. Concerning this clonotype itself: The antigen is unknown. Given a much more abundant clone one base away, this may be a read error.

General study results and limits: Naive CD4+ cells and diversity were both higher in long-lived donors than in aged donors.

This clonotype originated in a woman of 80 years or more in good health. The chain has TRBV12-3 or TRBV12-4 and TRBJ1-2, with D maybe TRBD1 (6 bases). The sequenced sample consisted of blood. CDR3 sequence reads: CASLLRGHEEYGCTF. CDR3 nucleotides: TGTGCCAGCCTGCTCAGGGGCCATGAGGAATATGGCTGCACCTTC.